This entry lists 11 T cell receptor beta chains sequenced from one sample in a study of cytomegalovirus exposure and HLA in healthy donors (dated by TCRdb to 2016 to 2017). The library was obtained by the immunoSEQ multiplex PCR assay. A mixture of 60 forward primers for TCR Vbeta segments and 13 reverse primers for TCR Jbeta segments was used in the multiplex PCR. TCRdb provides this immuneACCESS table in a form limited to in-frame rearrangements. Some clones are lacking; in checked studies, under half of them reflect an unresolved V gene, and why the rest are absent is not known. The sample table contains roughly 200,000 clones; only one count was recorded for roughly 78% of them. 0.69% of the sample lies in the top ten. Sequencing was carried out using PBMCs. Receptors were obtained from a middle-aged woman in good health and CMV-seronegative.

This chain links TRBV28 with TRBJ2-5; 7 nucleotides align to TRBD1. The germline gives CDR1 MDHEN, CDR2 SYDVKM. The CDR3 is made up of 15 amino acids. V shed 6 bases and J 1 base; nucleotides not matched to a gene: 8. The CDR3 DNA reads TGTGCCAGCAGCCTCGGGACAGTCGCCCAAGAGACCCAGTACTTC. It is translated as CASSLGTVAQETQYF.

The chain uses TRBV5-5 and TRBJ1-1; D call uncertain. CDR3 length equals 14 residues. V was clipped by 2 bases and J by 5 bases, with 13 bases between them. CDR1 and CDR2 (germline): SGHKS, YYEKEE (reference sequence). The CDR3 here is CASSFRSAGTEAFF. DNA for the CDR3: TGTGCCAGCAGCTTTCGGTCCGCGGGGACTGAAGCTTTCTTT.

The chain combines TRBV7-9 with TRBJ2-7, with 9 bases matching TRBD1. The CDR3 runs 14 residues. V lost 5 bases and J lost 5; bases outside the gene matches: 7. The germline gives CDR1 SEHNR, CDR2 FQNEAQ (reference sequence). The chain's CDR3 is CASSQGQGGDEQYF. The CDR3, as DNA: TGTGCCAGCAGCCAGGGACAGGGAGGAGACGAGCAGTACTTC.

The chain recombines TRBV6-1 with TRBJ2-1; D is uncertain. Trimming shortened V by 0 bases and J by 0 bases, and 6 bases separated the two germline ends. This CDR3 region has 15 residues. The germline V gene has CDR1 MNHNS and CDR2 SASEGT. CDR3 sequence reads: CASSEAWSSYNEQFF. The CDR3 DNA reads TGTGCCAGCAGTGAAGCCTGGAGCTCCTACAATGAGCAGTTCTTC.

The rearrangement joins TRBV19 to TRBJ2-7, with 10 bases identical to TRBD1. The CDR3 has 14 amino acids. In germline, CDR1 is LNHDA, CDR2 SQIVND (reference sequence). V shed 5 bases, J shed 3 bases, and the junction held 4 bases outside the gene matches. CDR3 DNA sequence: TGTGCCAGTAGTGTCCGGACAGGGGGCTACGAGCAGTACTTC. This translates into CASSVRTGGYEQYF.

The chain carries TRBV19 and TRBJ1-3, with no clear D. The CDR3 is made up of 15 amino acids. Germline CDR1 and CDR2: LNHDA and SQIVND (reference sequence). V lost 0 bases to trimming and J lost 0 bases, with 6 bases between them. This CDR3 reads CASSIEPSSGNTIYF. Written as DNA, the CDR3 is TGTGCCAGTAGTATAGAACCGAGCTCTGGAAACACCATATATTTT.

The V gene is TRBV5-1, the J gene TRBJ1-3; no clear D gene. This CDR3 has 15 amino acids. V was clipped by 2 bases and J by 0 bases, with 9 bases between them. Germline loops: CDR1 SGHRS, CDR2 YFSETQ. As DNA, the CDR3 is TGCGCCAGCAGCTTCGGAGTCAACTCTGGAAACACCATATATTTT. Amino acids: CASSFGVNSGNTIYF.

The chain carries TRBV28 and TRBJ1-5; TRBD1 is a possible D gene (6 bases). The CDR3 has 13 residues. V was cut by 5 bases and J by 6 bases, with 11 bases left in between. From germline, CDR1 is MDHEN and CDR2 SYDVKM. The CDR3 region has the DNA TGTGCCAGCAGTGCACCAGGGGTTCAGCCCCAGCATTTT. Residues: CASSAPGVQPQHF.

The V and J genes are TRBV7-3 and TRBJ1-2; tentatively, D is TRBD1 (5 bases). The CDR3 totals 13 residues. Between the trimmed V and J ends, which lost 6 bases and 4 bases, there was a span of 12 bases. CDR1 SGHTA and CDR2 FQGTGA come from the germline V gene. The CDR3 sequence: CASRWTKAYGYTF. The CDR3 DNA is TGTGCCAGCAGGTGGACAAAGGCCTATGGCTACACCTTC.

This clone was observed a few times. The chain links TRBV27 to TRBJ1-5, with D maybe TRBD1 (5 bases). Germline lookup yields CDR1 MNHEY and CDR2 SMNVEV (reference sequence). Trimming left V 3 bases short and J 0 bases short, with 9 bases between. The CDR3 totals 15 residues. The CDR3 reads CASSFAGYSNQPQHF. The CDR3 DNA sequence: TGTGCCAGCAGTTTCGCAGGGTATAGCAATCAGCCCCAGCATTTT.

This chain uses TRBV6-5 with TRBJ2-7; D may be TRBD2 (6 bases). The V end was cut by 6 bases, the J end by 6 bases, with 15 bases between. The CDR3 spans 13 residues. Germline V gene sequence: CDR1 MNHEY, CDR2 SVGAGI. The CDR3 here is CASRFTDSGEQYF. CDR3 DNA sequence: TGTGCCAGCAGATTCACGGATAGCGGCGAGCAGTACTTC.